A single sample is the source of the 17 T cell receptor beta chains below, sequenced in a study of T cells in Graves' hyperthyroidism and ophthalmopathy. What was amplified from RNA transcripts were TCR beta CDR3 regions. HTBI primers were employed in a first-round RT-PCR of the TCR CDR3. MiXCR was run by TCRdb on the multiplex PCR reads, yielding one entry per CDR3 protein. There are about 400,000 distinct CDR3 sequences in the sample; less than 15% occur only once, and roughly 9.2% lies in the top ten. Sample: blood. The receptor set was obtained from a woman aged 18-29 years with Graves' hyperthyroidism.

This clonotype was seen a few times. The chain carries TRBV6-5 and TRBJ1-6; 8 bases fit TRBD1. The ends lost 2 bases at V and 7 bases at J; junction bases unmatched: 10. Germline-derived CDR1 and CDR2 are MNHEY and SVGAGI. The CDR3 sequence is 17 residues long. CDR3 in amino acids: CASSYRRRQGLNSPLHF. For the CDR3, the DNA is TGTGCCAGCAGTTACAGGCGGAGACAGGGGTTGAATTCACCCCTCCACTTT.

The sample holds many counts of this clonotype. This sequence joins TRBV7-9 and TRBJ2-7; 11 nucleotides align to TRBD2. V gave up 3 bases and J gave up 4 bases; unmatched junction bases: 2. Germline V gene data show CDR1 as SEHNR and CDR2 as FQNEAQ (reference sequence). The length of the CDR3 is 14 residues. The CDR3 DNA sequence: TGTGCCAGCAGCTTTAGCGGGAGGGGGTACGAGCAGTACTTC. Translated: CASSFSGRGYEQYF.

There are many counts of this clonotype. This sequence joins TRBV12-3 or TRBV12-4 and TRBJ1-2; 8 positions agree with TRBD1. J lost 6 bases, V lost 5 bases, and 8 bases had no gene match. The CDR3 covers 14 residues. The CDR3 DNA is TGTGCCAGCAGTCTCGGACAGGGTGTAGATGGCTACACCTTC. It is translated as CASSLGQGVDGYTF.

A remark on this clonotype: The junction differs from germline at one of its ends, possibly a read error. CDR3 protein: CVTSVHGYTF. CDR3 DNA: TGTGTCACCAGTGTCCATGGCTACACCTTC. The J gene is TRBJ1-2, the V gene TRBV24-1; D unresolved. The germline V gene encodes CDR1 KGHDR and CDR2 SFDVKD. This CDR3 has 10 residues.

The J gene is TRBJ1-1, the V gene TRBV6-2 or TRBV6-3, with D possibly TRBD1 on 6 matching bases. Germline CDR1 and CDR2: MNHEY and SVGEGT. The CDR3 is 15 amino acids. V gave up 6 bases and J gave up 2 bases, with 16 bases separating them. CDR3 DNA sequence: TGTGCCAGCAGCCTACAGGGCGGGGGAAACACTGAAGCTTTCTTT. Its translation is CASSLQGGGNTEAFF.

The chain uses TRBV30 and TRBJ1-2; D is ambiguous. The V and J ends lost 2 bases and 2 bases respectively, with 3 bases between them. This CDR3 comprises 11 residues. Germline CDR1 GTSNPN, CDR2 SVGIG (reference sequence). The CDR3 sequence: CAWSQNYGYTF. CDR3 nucleotides: TGTGCCTGGAGTCAAAACTATGGCTACACCTTC.

This chain uses TRBV7-9 with TRBJ2-3; 16 bases agree with TRBD2. J lost 5 bases, V lost 1 base, and 9 bases had no gene match. Germline V gene lookup returns CDR1 SEHNR and CDR2 FQNEAQ (reference sequence). This CDR3 contains 19 residues. CDR3 coding DNA: TGTGCCAGCAGCTTAGTAGGGACTAGCGGGGGGGTGATAAAAGATACGCAGTATTTT. Its protein is CASSLVGTSGGVIKDTQYF.

This clonotype was seen many times. The chain is built from TRBV2 and TRBJ2-7; perhaps TRBD2 as D (5 bases). In germline, CDR1 is SNHLY, CDR2 FYNNEI. The CDR3 extends over 13 amino acids. V was trimmed by 4 bases and J by 1 base, leaving 8 bases between them. In DNA, the CDR3 is TGTGCCAGCAGTGTTAGCGTATCCTACGAGCAGTACTTC. It translates to CASSVSVSYEQYF.

This clonotype was seen ten or more times. The chain combines TRBV28 with TRBJ2-7; the D gene is possibly TRBD2 (5 bases). CDR1 is MDHEN and CDR2 is SYDVKM in the germline V gene. V was trimmed by 5 bases and J by 6 bases, leaving 17 bases between them. There are 14 residues in the CDR3. DNA for the CDR3: TGTGCCAGCAGTCCCACCGGACTGGTTCCCGAGCAGTACTTC. Protein sequence: CASSPTGLVPEQYF.

Regarding this clonotype: A much larger clone lies a single base off, so this may be a read error. The genes are TRBV7-9 and TRBJ2-7; TRBD1 matches at 9 bases. Per the germline V gene, CDR1 is SEHNR and CDR2 is FQNEAQ (reference sequence). Germline trimming cut 1 base from V and 4 bases from J; bases unmatched to any gene: 5. The CDR3 has 15 amino acids. The CDR3 sequence: CASSLVGQGRYEQYF. Here the CDR3 DNA reads TGTGCCAGCAGCTTAGTTGGACAGGGGAGATACGAGCAGTACTTC.

The chain uses TRBV6-1 and TRBJ1-5; no definite D call. In germline, CDR1 is MNHNS, CDR2 SASEGT. V was shortened by 10 bases and J by 4 bases, with 23 bases between the two germline ends. CDR3 length equals 16 residues. The CDR3 DNA is TGTGCCACCAATCGACCAGCAGGAGACCCGAATCAGCCCCAGCATTTT. Translated, it gives CATNRPAGDPNQPQHF.

This clonotype was counted at least ten times. This chain connects TRBV7-9 to TRBJ2-3, with D possibly being TRBD2 (6 bases). Germline-derived CDR1 and CDR2 are SEHNR and FQNEAQ (reference sequence). The CDR3 extends over 15 amino acids. The V end was cut by 1 base, the J end by 4 bases, with 12 bases between. The CDR3 sequence is CASSLGGGVADTQYF. The DNA for the CDR3 is TGTGCCAGCAGCTTAGGCGGCGGGGTGGCAGATACGCAGTATTTT.

The CDR3 is CATSRDDSYEQYF. The CDR3 nucleotides are TGTGCCACCAGCAGAGACGACAGCTACGAGCAGTACTTC. The rearrangement joins TRBV15 to TRBJ2-7, with D perhaps matching TRBD1 (5 bases). The CDR3 is 13 amino acids. Trimming took 0 bases from V and 3 from J, leaving 6 bases between them. Germline CDR1 reads LNHNV; CDR2 reads YYDKDF (reference sequence).

Comments on this clonotype: A much larger clone lies a single base off, so this may be a read error. This chain links TRBV18 with TRBJ2-7, with TRBD1 matching over 7 bases. This CDR3 is built from 15 residues. In germline, CDR1 is KGHSH, CDR2 LQKENI. The CDR3 region is CASSPPGQAPYEQCF. CDR3 DNA: TGTGCCAGCTCACCCCCAGGACAGGCGCCCTACGAGCAGTGCTTC.

Points on this clonotype: One end of the junction is discordant with germline, which a read error may explain. The chain uses TRBV7-7 and TRBJ2-7; D tentatively reads TRBD1 or TRBD2 (5 bases each). The germline CDR1 and CDR2 sequences are SSHAT and FNYEAQ (reference sequence). The CDR3 contains 13 residues. CDR3 in amino acids: CASSRGRGFEQYF. The CDR3, as DNA: TGTGCTAGCAGCCGGGGACGGGGCTTCGAGCAGTACTTC.

In its sample, this clonotype was seen many times. V gene TRBV28 combines with J gene TRBJ1-5; D gene ambiguous. With 7 bases removed from V and 6 bases from J, the gap between germline ends came to 19 bases. This CDR3 has 15 amino acids. Germline lookup yields CDR1 MDHEN and CDR2 SYDVKM. In DNA, the CDR3 is TGTGCCAGCAACTATCCCACGCATAGGAGTCAGCCCCAGCATTTT. It is translated as CASNYPTHRSQPQHF. Full variable domain (rest looked up from reference TRBV28 and TRBJ1-5): DVKVTQSSRYLVKRTGEKVFLECVQDMDHENMFWYRQDPGLGLRLIYFSYDVKMKEKGDIPEGYSVSREKKERFSLILESASTNQTSMYLCASNYPTHRSQPQHFGDGTRLSIL.

This clonotype was seen more than once but under ten times. The rearrangement uses TRBV5-8 and TRBJ2-1, with 10 bases aligning to TRBD1. Unmatched junction bases numbered 16, after V lost 4 bases and J lost 3 bases. Germline V lookup: CDR1 SGHTS, CDR2 YDEGEE. The CDR3 consists of 19 residues. The CDR3 region is CASSVGTGEIWAHYNEQFF. CDR3 DNA: TGTGCCAGCAGCGTTGGGACAGGGGAGATTTGGGCCCACTACAATGAGCAGTTCTTC.